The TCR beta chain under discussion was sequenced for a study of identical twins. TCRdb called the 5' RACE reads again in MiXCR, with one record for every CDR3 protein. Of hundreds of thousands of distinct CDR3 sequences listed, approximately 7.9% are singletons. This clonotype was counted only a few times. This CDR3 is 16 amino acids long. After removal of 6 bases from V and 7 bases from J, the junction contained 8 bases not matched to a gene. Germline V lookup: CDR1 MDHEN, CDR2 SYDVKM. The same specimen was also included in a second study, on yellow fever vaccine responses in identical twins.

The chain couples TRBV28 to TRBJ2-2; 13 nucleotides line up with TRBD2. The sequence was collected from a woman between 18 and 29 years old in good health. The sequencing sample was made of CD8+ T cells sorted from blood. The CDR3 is CASSYGLAGDGGELFF. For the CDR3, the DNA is TGTGCCAGCAGCTACGGACTAGCGGGAGATGGCGGGGAGCTGTTTTTT.